This T cell receptor beta chain derives from a study of breast tumors, draining lymph nodes, adjacent tissues. Study-level points and caveats: Data only fit, rather than demonstrated, lymph node origin of most tumor T cells.

Each CDR3 protein gets one entry after TCRdb re-called the multiplex PCR reads with MiXCR. The repertoire has some 130,000 distinct CDR3 sequences, roughly 21% of them found once; the top ten carry about 3.5%. Samples came from axillary lymph nodes draining the breast cancer. For this clonotype: Its antigen remains unknown. A much larger clone lies a single base off, so this may be a read error.

The sequenced sample was axillary lymph node tissue. This sequence was found in a female donor with breast cancer. Some clones in this sample may be carry-over from other donors' samples.

The chain's CDR3 is CASSYPRWEQYF. In DNA, the CDR3 is TGTGCCAGCAGTTACCCTCGGTGGGAGCAGTACTTC. This sequence joins TRBV6-7 and TRBJ2-7, with D unclear. Being an ORF, TRBV6-7 has a function that is uncertain. This CDR3 region has 12 residues. With 2 bases removed from V and 7 bases from J, the gap between germline ends came to 9 bases.